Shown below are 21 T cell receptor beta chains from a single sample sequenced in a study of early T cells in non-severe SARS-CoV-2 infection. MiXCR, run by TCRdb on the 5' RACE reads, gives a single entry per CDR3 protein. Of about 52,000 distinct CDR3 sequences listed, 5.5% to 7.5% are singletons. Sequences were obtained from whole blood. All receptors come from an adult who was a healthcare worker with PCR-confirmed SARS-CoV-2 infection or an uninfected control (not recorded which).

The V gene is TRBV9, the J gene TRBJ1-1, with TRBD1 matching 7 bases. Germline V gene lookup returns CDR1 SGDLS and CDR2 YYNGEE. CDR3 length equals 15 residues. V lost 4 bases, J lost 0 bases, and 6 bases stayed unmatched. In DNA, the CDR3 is TGTGCCAGCAGCCCTAGACAGGGAATGAACACTGAAGCTTTCTTT. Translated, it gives CASSPRQGMNTEAFF.

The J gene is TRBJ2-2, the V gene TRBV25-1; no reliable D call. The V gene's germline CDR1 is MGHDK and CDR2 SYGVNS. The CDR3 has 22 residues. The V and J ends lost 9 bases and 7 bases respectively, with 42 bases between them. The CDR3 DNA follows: TGTGCCAGACTAAGGTTTCAGGTCGGCTCACACAATGCCCGATACAAGAGCGGGGAGCTGTTTTTT. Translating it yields CARLRFQVGSHNARYKSGELFF.

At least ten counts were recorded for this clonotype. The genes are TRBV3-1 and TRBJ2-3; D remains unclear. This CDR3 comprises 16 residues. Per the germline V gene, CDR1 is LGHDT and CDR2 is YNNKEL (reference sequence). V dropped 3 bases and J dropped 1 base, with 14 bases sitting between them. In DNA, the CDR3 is TGTGCCAGCAGCCACCCGTCGGGTAGTGGCACAGATACGCAGTATTTT. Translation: CASSHPSGSGTDTQYF.

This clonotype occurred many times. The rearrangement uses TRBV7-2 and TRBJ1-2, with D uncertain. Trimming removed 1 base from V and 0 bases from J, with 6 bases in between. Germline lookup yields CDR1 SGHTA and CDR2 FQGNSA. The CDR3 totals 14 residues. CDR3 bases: TGTGCCAGCAGCTTAGTTTCAACTAACTATGGCTACACCTTC. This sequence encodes CASSLVSTNYGYTF.

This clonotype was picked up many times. The CDR3 is CASSQGEGRLVSGYTF. Here the CDR3 DNA reads TGCGCCAGCAGCCAAGGTGAAGGTCGGTTGGTGAGCGGCTACACCTTC. The V and J genes are TRBV4-3 and TRBJ1-2; D gene uncertain. This CDR3 is built from 16 residues. V lost 1 base, J lost 8 bases, and 20 bases lay in between. In germline, CDR1 is LGHNA, CDR2 YSLEER.

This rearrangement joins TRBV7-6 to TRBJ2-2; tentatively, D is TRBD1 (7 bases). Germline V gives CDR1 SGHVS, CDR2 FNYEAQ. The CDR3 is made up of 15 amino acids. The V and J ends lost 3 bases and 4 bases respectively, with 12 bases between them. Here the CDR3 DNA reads TGTGCCAGCAGCTTCACGCAGGGGGGCACCGGGGAGCTGTTTTTT. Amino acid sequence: CASSFTQGGTGELFF.

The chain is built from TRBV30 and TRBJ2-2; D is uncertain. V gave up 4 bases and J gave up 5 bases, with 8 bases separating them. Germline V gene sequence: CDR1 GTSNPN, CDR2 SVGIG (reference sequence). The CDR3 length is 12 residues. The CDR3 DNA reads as TGTGCCTGGACTAGTGAAACCGGGGAGCTGTTTTTT. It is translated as CAWTSETGELFF. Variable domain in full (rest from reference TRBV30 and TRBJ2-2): SQTIHQWPATLVQPVGSPLSLECTVEGTSNPNLYWYRQAAGRGLQLLFYSVGIGQISSEVPQNLSASRPQDRQFILSSKKLLLSDSGFYLCAWTSETGELFFGEGSRLTVL.

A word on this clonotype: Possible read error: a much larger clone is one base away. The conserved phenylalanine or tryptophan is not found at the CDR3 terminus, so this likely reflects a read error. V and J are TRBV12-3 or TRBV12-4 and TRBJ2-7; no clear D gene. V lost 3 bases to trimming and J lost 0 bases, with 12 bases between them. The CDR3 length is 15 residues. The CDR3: CASSFVHSSSYEQYL. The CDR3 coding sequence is TGTGCCAGCAGTTTCGTCCACAGTTCCTCCTACGAGCAGTACCTC.

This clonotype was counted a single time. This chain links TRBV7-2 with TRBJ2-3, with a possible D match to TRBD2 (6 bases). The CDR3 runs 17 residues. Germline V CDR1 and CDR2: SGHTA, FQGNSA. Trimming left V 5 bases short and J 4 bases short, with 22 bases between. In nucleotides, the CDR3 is TGTGCCAGCAGCCGACCGTTTGGGAAGGAGGGAGCAGATACGCAGTATTTT. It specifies CASSRPFGKEGADTQYF.

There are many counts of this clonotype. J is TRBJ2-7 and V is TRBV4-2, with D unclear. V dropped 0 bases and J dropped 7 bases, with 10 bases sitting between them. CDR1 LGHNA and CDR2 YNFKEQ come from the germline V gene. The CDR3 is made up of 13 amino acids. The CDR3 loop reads CASSQEWAREQYF. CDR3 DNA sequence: TGTGCCAGCAGCCAAGAGTGGGCTCGGGAGCAGTACTTC.

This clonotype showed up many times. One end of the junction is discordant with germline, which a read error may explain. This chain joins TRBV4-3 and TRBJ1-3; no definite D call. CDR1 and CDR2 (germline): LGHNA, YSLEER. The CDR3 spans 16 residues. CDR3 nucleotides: TGCGCCAGCAGCCAGGCTCCAGGCGGGTCTGAAAACACCATATATTTT. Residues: CASSQAPGGSENTIYF.

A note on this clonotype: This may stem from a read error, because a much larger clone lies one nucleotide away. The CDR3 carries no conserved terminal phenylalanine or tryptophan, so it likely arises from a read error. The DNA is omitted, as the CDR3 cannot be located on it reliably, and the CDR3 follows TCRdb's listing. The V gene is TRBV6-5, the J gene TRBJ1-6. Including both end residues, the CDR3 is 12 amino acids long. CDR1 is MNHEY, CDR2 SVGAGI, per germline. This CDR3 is CASSDGQRGFHL.

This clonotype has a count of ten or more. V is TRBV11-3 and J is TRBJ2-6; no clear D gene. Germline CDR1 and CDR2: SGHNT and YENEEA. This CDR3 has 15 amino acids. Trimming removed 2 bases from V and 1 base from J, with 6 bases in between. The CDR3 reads CASSLSDSGANVLTF. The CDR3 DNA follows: TGTGCCAGCAGCTTAAGCGATTCTGGGGCCAACGTCCTGACTTTC.

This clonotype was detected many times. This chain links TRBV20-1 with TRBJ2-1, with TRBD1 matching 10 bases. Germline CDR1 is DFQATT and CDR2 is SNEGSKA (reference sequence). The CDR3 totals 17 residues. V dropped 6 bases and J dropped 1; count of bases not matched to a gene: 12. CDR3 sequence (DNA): TGCAGTGCCACCGGGACAGGGGTCCCCTTTTCCTACAATGAGCAGTTCTTC. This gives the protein CSATGTGVPFSYNEQFF.

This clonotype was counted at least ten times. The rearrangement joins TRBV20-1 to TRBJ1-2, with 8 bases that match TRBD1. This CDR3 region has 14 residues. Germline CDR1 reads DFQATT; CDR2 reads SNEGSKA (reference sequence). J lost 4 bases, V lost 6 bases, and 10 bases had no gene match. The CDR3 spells CSAESQGAPYGYTF. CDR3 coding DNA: TGCAGTGCCGAAAGCCAGGGGGCTCCCTATGGCTACACCTTC.

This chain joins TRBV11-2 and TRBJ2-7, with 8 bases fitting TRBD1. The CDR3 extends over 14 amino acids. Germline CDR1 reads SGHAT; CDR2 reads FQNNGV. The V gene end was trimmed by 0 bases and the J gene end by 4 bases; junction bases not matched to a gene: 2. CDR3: CASSLDYRGYEQYF. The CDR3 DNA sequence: TGTGCCAGCAGCTTAGATTACAGGGGGTACGAGCAGTACTTC. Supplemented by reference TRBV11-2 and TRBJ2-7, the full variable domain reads EAGVAQSPRYKIIEKRQSVAFWCNPISGHATLYWYQQILGQGPKLLIQFQNNGVVDDSQLPKDRFSAERLKGVDSTLKIQPAKLEDSAVYLCASSLDYRGYEQYFGPGTRLTVT.

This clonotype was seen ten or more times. The CDR3 loop is CASSLSGASGYTF. Here the CDR3 DNA reads TGTGCCAGCAGCTTGTCAGGGGCGAGTGGCTACACCTTC. The chain uses TRBV5-4 and TRBJ1-2; D perhaps matches TRBD1 (6 bases). The ends were cut back, 1 base at V and 7 bases at J, with 11 bases in the middle. The CDR3 is 13 amino acids. CDR1 is SGHNT, CDR2 YYREEE, per germline (reference sequence).

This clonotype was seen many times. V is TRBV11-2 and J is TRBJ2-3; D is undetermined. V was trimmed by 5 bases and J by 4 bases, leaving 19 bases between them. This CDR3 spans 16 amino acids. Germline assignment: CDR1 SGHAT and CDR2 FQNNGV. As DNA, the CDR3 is TGTGCCAGCAGCCGAGAACGCTTAGGGATCCCAGATACGCAGTATTTT. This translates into CASSRERLGIPDTQYF.

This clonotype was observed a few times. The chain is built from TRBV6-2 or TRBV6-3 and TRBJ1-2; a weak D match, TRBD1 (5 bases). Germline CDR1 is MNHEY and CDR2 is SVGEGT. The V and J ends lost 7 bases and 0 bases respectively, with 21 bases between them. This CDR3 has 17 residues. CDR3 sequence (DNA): TGTGCCAGCACTCTCACCGGGGCGACAGTAGCTAACTATGGCTACACCTTC. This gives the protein CASTLTGATVANYGYTF.

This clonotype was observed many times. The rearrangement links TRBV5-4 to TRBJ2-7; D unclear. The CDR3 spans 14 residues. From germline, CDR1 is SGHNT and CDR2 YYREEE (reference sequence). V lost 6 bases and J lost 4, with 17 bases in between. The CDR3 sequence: CASTPSLSNYEQYF. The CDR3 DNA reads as TGTGCCAGCACCCCGAGTTTGAGCAATTACGAGCAGTACTTC. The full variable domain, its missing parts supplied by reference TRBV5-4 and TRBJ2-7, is ETGVTQSPTHLIKTRGQQVTLRCSSQSGHNTVSWYQQALGQGPQFIFQYYREEENGRGNFPPRFSGLQFPNYSSELNVNALELDDSALYLCASTPSLSNYEQYFGPGTRLTVT.

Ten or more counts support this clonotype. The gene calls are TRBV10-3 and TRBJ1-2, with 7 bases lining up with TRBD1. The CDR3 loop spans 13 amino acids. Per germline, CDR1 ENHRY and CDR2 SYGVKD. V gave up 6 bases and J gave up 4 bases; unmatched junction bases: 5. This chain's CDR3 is CAISGTGAYGYTF. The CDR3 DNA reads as TGTGCCATCAGCGGAACAGGGGCCTATGGCTACACCTTC.